A selection of T cell receptor beta chains follows, all from one sample in a study of cytomegalovirus exposure and HLA in healthy donors. Libraries were prepared by immunoSEQ multiplex PCR; TCRdb keeps only in-frame clonotypes and omits some of them. The sample lists about 170,000 clones, approximately 84% seen once, with around 0.37% in the top ten. The sample taken for sequencing was PBMCs. Source of these receptors: a boy between 2 and 10 years old in good health and CMV-seronegative. Both conserved end residues are part of each CDR3. The order of the fields is CDR3 DNA, CDR3 protein, CDR3 length, D gene, clone size, V gene, J gene. A D gene is named only where the DNA matches it firmly. Expanded clones are given a class, and other clones once, few, many or no size at all.

DNA: TGTGCCAGCAGTTACTTTGACAGGGTGGATACGCAGTATTTT; CDR3: CASSYFDRVDTQYF; length: 14; D: TRBD1; size: NA; V: TRBV6-6; J: TRBJ2-3
DNA: TGTGCTAGTGGTTCCGACAGGGGGCAGAACACTGAAGCTTTCTTT; CDR3: CASGSDRGQNTEAFF; length: 15; D: TRBD1; size: NA; V: TRBV12-5; J: TRBJ1-1
DNA: TGTGCCATCAGCCAGACTAGCGGAGGGAGCACAGATACGCAGTATTTT; CDR3: CAISQTSGGSTDTQYF; length: 16; D: TRBD2; size: few; V: TRBV10-3; J: TRBJ2-3
DNA: TGCGCCAGCAAGGCCGCAGGGGGCCCCTCCTACGAGCAGTACTTC; CDR3: CASKAAGGPSYEQYF; length: 15; D: TRBD1; size: NA; V: TRBV10-2; J: TRBJ2-7
DNA: TGTGCCAGCAGTGAATCGGGCAGGGGGGTAACTAATGAAAAACTGTTTTTT; CDR3: CASSESGRGVTNEKLFF; length: 17; D: TRBD1; size: NA; V: TRBV2; J: TRBJ1-4
DNA: TGCGCCAGCAGTCAAGTCCCTCCTATTTTGCAGGCGACCCTATACAATGAGCAGTTCTTC; CDR3: CASSQVPPILQATLYNEQFF; length: 20; D: NA; size: NA; V: TRBV23-1; J: TRBJ2-1
DNA: TGTGCCAGCAGCTTAGAAACAGGGGCGCATGGCTACACCTTC; CDR3: CASSLETGAHGYTF; length: 14; D: TRBD1; size: NA; V: TRBV7-9; J: TRBJ1-2
DNA: TGTGCCAGCAGCTTATTCGTAGGGACACAATACGAGCAGTACTTC; CDR3: CASSLFVGTQYEQYF; length: 15; D: NA; size: once; V: TRBV7-8; J: TRBJ2-7
DNA: TGTGCCAGCAGCGTAGGGGTAGCGGTGAAGAACCTCCAAGAGACCCAGTACTTC; CDR3: CASSVGVAVKNLQETQYF; length: 18; D: NA; size: NA; V: TRBV9; J: TRBJ2-5
DNA: TGTGCCAGCAGCTTACGACTAGCTCTCTCAGATACGCAGTATTTT; CDR3: CASSLRLALSDTQYF; length: 15; D: TRBD2; size: NA; V: TRBV5-4; J: TRBJ2-3
DNA: TGCAGCGTTGAAGACCAGGGGGCGCCCGAAGAGACCCAGTACTTC; CDR3: CSVEDQGAPEETQYF; length: 15; D: TRBD1; size: once; V: TRBV29-1; J: TRBJ2-5
DNA: TGTGCCAGCAGCGTAGCGGCGGGGGGCTACGAGCAGTACTTC; CDR3: CASSVAAGGYEQYF; length: 14; D: TRBD2; size: NA; V: TRBV9; J: TRBJ2-7
DNA: TGTGCCAGCAGCCAAGATCGGACAGGGCGAGATGAGCAGTTCTTC; CDR3: CASSQDRTGRDEQFF; length: 15; D: TRBD1; size: NA; V: TRBV4-2; J: TRBJ2-1
DNA: TGTGCCAGCAGTATAATACAGGGGAACACTGAAGCTTTCTTT; CDR3: CASSIIQGNTEAFF; length: 14; D: NA; size: NA; V: TRBV27; J: TRBJ1-1
DNA: TGCGCCAGCAGGCCGCCGATTTCTAGCGGGAGGTTACCCTACAATGAGCAGTTCTTC; CDR3: CASRPPISSGRLPYNEQFF; length: 19; D: TRBD2; size: NA; V: TRBV5-1; J: TRBJ2-1
DNA: TGCGCCAGCAGTCAATCGAAGGCGGGTTGGGTCGGCGAGCAGTACTTC; CDR3: CASSQSKAGWVGEQYF; length: 16; D: NA; size: once; V: TRBV23-1; J: TRBJ2-7
DNA: TGTGCCAGCAGTTCCGGAGGGGTTAAAGAGACCCAGTACTTC; CDR3: CASSSGGVKETQYF; length: 14; D: NA; size: NA; V: TRBV28; J: TRBJ2-5
DNA: TGCGCCAGCAGCCAAGTGGCGGGACTAGCCTTGACCGGGGAGCTGTTTTTT; CDR3: CASSQVAGLALTGELFF; length: 17; D: TRBD2; size: NA; V: TRBV4-1; J: TRBJ2-2
DNA: TGCGCCAGCAGCCAAGAGGTAGCGATTAACACCGGGGAGCTGTTTTTT; CDR3: CASSQEVAINTGELFF; length: 16; D: NA; size: NA; V: TRBV4-1; J: TRBJ2-2
DNA: TGTGCCAGTAGAACAGGGGGAGGAACTGAAGCTTTCTTT; CDR3: CASRTGGGTEAFF; length: 13; D: TRBD1; size: NA; V: TRBV19; J: TRBJ1-1
DNA: TGTGCCAGCAGCTTAATCCCGGACAGGGAGCTGTTTTTT; CDR3: CASSLIPDRELFF; length: 13; D: NA; size: NA; V: TRBV11-2; J: TRBJ2-2
DNA: TGTGCCAGCAGCTCCGAGGCCCACCGTACCTACGAGCAGTACTTC; CDR3: CASSSEAHRTYEQYF; length: 15; D: NA; size: NA; V: TRBV7-6; J: TRBJ2-7
DNA: TGTGCCAGCAGCTTGGGCAACTCCTACGAGCAGTACTTC; CDR3: CASSLGNSYEQYF; length: 13; D: NA; size: once; V: TRBV11-3; J: TRBJ2-7
DNA: TGTGCCAGCAGCGGTGACAGGGGGCATGGCTACACCTTC; CDR3: CASSGDRGHGYTF; length: 13; D: TRBD1; size: NA; V: TRBV9; J: TRBJ1-2
DNA: TGCAGTGCTATGGGGGCGCATGAGCAGTTCTTC; CDR3: CSAMGAHEQFF; length: 11; D: NA; size: NA; V: TRBV20-1; J: TRBJ2-1
DNA: TGTGCCAGCAGCTTGGGACCCCGGACTCCGCAAGAGACCCAGTACTTC; CDR3: CASSLGPRTPQETQYF; length: 16; D: NA; size: NA; V: TRBV5-4; J: TRBJ2-5
DNA: TGTGCCAGCAGTTACGGACTAGCAACAGATACGCAGTATTTT; CDR3: CASSYGLATDTQYF; length: 14; D: TRBD2; size: NA; V: TRBV6-5; J: TRBJ2-3
DNA: TGCGCCAGCAGTATCAGACAGAACTACGAGCAGTACTTC; CDR3: CASSIRQNYEQYF; length: 13; D: NA; size: NA; V: TRBV10-1; J: TRBJ2-7
DNA: TGCGCCAGCACCCCAACCGGGCGGAGAGGGACAGATACGCAGTATTTT; CDR3: CASTPTGRRGTDTQYF; length: 16; D: NA; size: NA; V: TRBV23-1; J: TRBJ2-3
DNA: TGTGCCAGCAGCTCCAAAGGGGGCCCCTACGAGCAGTACTTC; CDR3: CASSSKGGPYEQYF; length: 14; D: TRBD1; size: NA; V: TRBV7-9; J: TRBJ2-7
DNA: TGCAGCGTTGTTGGCGGGGACACTGAAGCTTTCTTT; CDR3: CSVVGGDTEAFF; length: 12; D: NA; size: NA; V: TRBV29-1; J: TRBJ1-1
DNA: TGCGCCAGCAGCTTAGATACAGGGATTTGGTACGAGCAGTACTTC; CDR3: CASSLDTGIWYEQYF; length: 15; D: NA; size: NA; V: TRBV5-1; J: TRBJ2-7
DNA: TGTGCCAGCAGCCACAGACAGGGTAATCAGCCCCAGCATTTT; CDR3: CASSHRQGNQPQHF; length: 14; D: TRBD1; size: once; V: TRBV7-9; J: TRBJ1-5
DNA: TGTGCCACCACCGACGGACAGCGAAACACCATATATTTT; CDR3: CATTDGQRNTIYF; length: 13; D: NA; size: NA; V: TRBV10-3; J: TRBJ1-3
DNA: TGTGCCAGCAGCTCGACCGTAGGAGGGCAGGAGACCCAGTACTTC; CDR3: CASSSTVGGQETQYF; length: 15; D: NA; size: NA; V: TRBV13; J: TRBJ2-5
DNA: TGCGCCAGCAGCCATGGGGAGACGGGAGGGGGTGAGACCCAGTACTTC; CDR3: CASSHGETGGGETQYF; length: 16; D: TRBD2; size: NA; V: TRBV4-1; J: TRBJ2-5
DNA: TGCAGCGTTGGGAGGGGACTTAATGAAAAACTGTTTTTT; CDR3: CSVGRGLNEKLFF; length: 13; D: NA; size: NA; V: TRBV29-1; J: TRBJ1-4
DNA: TGTGCCAGCAGTTTAGGGGAACGGGGAGCTGGGGCTTTCTTT; CDR3: CASSLGERGAGAFF; length: 14; D: NA; size: NA; V: TRBV27; J: TRBJ1-1
DNA: TGCAGTGCCCAACGACAAGCTGAAGCTTTCTTT; CDR3: CSAQRQAEAFF; length: 11; D: NA; size: NA; V: TRBV20-1; J: TRBJ1-1
DNA: TGTGCCAGCAGCTTGGAAGGGCGGGGGCAGTACTTC; CDR3: CASSLEGRGQYF; length: 12; D: NA; size: NA; V: TRBV5-6; J: TRBJ2-7
DNA: TGTGCCAGTAGTATCCCCAGGGTTTACGGAAACACTGAAGCTTTCTTT; CDR3: CASSIPRVYGNTEAFF; length: 16; D: NA; size: NA; V: TRBV19; J: TRBJ1-1
DNA: TGCGCCAGCAGCTTGGTAGGAGTCTTATTCGACGAGCAGTACTTC; CDR3: CASSLVGVLFDEQYF; length: 15; D: NA; size: NA; V: TRBV5-1; J: TRBJ2-7
DNA: TGTGCCAGTAGTATTGGTCCCCCCAGGGGCAATGAGCAGTTCTTC; CDR3: CASSIGPPRGNEQFF; length: 15; D: NA; size: NA; V: TRBV19; J: TRBJ2-1